The clone carrying this TCR beta chain was seen repeatedly, ten times or more. Antigen: not known. TCRdb redid the calling of the 5' RACE reads with MiXCR, one entry per CDR3 protein. The sample lists a few hundred thousand distinct CDR3 sequences, roughly 10% seen once, with 15% to 20% in the top ten. The junction had 3 bases not matched to a gene; V was cut back by 3 bases and J by 4 bases. The CDR3 spans 15 residues. Germline assignment: CDR1 LGHNA and CDR2 YNFKEQ. This entry is derived from a study of T cells after yellow fever vaccination. Study results and caveats: From the bulk population, abundant clonotypes could contaminate and appear within FACS-sorted repertoires. In post-booster samples, most primary-vaccination clones reappeared (just under 98% CD4, 75% to 90% CD8).

This clonotype originated in a man younger than 35 who received the YFV17D yellow fever vaccine. The chain links TRBV4-2 to TRBJ2-7; 13 nucleotides agree with TRBD2. The input for sequencing was PBMCs, taken on the day of the first yellow fever vaccination. CDR3 sequence reads: CASSQETSGGYEQYF. CDR3 nucleotides: TGTGCCAGCAGCCAGGAGACTAGCGGGGGGTACGAGCAGTACTTC.